These 27 T cell receptor beta chains were sequenced from one sample in a study of T cell responses to AZD1222 COVID-19 vaccine. The method was immunoSEQ multiplex PCR; TCRdb's version includes in-frame clones alone and lacks a portion of them. The data hold around 130,000 clones, with 92% observed a single time. Sequencing used peripheral blood, obtained 28 days after the second AZD1222 dose. Receptors were obtained from an adult who received the AZD1222 COVID-19 vaccine.

As regards this clone: Other DNA sequences in the sample encode the same CDR3. The chain recombines TRBV5-1 with TRBJ1-2; 8 bases are a match to TRBD1. This CDR3 region has 13 residues. V dropped 4 bases and J dropped 2; count of bases not matched to a gene: 1. Germline-derived CDR1 and CDR2 are SGHRS and YFSETQ. In DNA form, the CDR3 reads TGCGCCAGCAGCCGGGACAGGAACTATGGCTACACCTTC. This codes for CASSRDRNYGYTF.

The rearrangement uses TRBV18 and TRBJ2-2; no firm D call. This CDR3 has 15 amino acids. Trimming shortened V by 2 bases and J by 2 bases, and 9 bases separated the two germline ends. The V gene's germline CDR1 is KGHSH and CDR2 LQKENI. Written as DNA, the CDR3 is TGTGCCAGCTCACCAAGCCAGCTAAACACCGGGGAGCTGTTTTTT. Its protein is CASSPSQLNTGELFF.

J is TRBJ1-2 and V is TRBV7-9, with 7 positions matching TRBD1. The J segment lost 3 bases and the V segment lost 10 bases, leaving 8 bases of the junction unmatched. This CDR3 spans 13 amino acids. Germline-derived CDR1 and CDR2 are SEHNR and FQNEAQ (reference sequence). The CDR3 coding sequence is TGTGCCACTCAGACAGGGTGGGACTATGGCTACACCTTC. As protein: CATQTGWDYGYTF.

The V call is TRBV28, the J call TRBJ1-1; 7 bases map to TRBD1. The CDR3 runs 14 residues. Germline CDR1 MDHEN, CDR2 SYDVKM. With V trimmed by 3 bases and J by 5 bases, 6 bases remained unmatched. As DNA, the CDR3 is TGTGCCAGCAGTTTGACAGGGATTGGGACTGAAGCTTTCTTT. Translated, it gives CASSLTGIGTEAFF.

The sample holds a few counts of this clone. V is TRBV25-1 and J is TRBJ1-1; D is uncertain. This CDR3 is 12 amino acids long. Trimming shortened V by 10 bases and J by 4 bases, and 13 bases separated the two germline ends. Looked up from germline, CDR1 is MGHDK and CDR2 is SYGVNS. The CDR3 sequence is CAIPEEGTEAFF. As DNA, the CDR3 is TGTGCCATCCCCGAGGAGGGCACTGAAGCTTTCTTT. Looking up the rest from reference TRBV25-1 and TRBJ1-1 gives the full variable domain: EADIYQTPRYLVIGTGKKITLECSQTMGHDKMYWYQQDPGMELHLIHYSYGVNSTEKGDLSSESTVSRIRTEHFPLTLESARPSHTSQYLCAIPEEGTEAFFGQGTRLTVV.

Only one count was recorded for this clone. This chain joins TRBV3-1 (or the pseudogene TRBV3-2) and TRBJ1-5; D is uncertain. The V end was cut by 0 bases, the J end by 1 base, with 4 bases between. Germline loops: CDR1 LGHDT, CDR2 YNNKEL (reference sequence). The CDR3 covers 14 residues. CDR3 DNA: TGTGCCAGCAGCCAAGATTTGAGCAATCAGCCCCAGCATTTT. It encodes CASSQDLSNQPQHF.

CDR3 bases: TGTGCCATCAGTGAGAGACAGGGGAAAGGGGAGCAGTTCTTC. Its protein is CAISERQGKGEQFF. This chain joins TRBV10-3 and TRBJ2-1; 8 nucleotides match TRBD1. This CDR3 has 14 residues. The germline CDR1 and CDR2 sequences are ENHRY and SYGVKD. The V gene end was trimmed by 2 bases and the J gene end by 10 bases; junction bases not matched to a gene: 7.

V gene TRBV12-5 combines with J gene TRBJ1-3; D remains ambiguous. CDR1 is LGHNT and CDR2 is FRNRAP in the germline V gene. V lost 0 bases to trimming and J lost 4 bases, with 22 bases between them. The CDR3 runs to 19 residues. CDR3 residues: CASGLVRSRAAGSGNTIYF. The DNA for the CDR3 is TGTGCTAGTGGTTTGGTACGGTCGAGGGCAGCGGGTTCAGGAAACACCATATATTTT.

The chain has TRBV19 and TRBJ2-4, with 7 bases identical to TRBD1. Germline-derived CDR1 and CDR2 are LNHDA and SQIVND (reference sequence). CDR3 length equals 13 residues. V lost 5 bases to trimming and J lost 6 bases; unmatched junction nucleotides: 4. In DNA, the CDR3 is TGTGCCAGTAGTGCAGGGGGAATAAACATTCAGTACTTC. Protein product: CASSAGGINIQYF.

This chain joins TRBV20-1 and TRBJ1-2; D not resolved. This CDR3 region has 9 residues. Germline V gives CDR1 DFQATT, CDR2 SNEGSKA (reference sequence). The V end was cut by 7 bases, the J end by 6 bases, with 6 bases between. The CDR3 sequence is CSVLNGYTF. For the CDR3, the DNA is TGCAGTGTTCTGAATGGCTACACCTTC.

This chain connects TRBV6-2 or TRBV6-3 to TRBJ2-5; 9 nucleotides agree with TRBD1. The CDR3 totals 15 residues. Trimming cost V 5 bases and J 2 bases; bases outside gene matches: 6. Germline lookup yields CDR1 MNHEY and CDR2 SVGEGT. CDR3 nucleotides: TGTGCCAGCAGTCGGGACAGGGAGGGTCAAGAGACCCAGTACTTC. As protein: CASSRDREGQETQYF.

The genes are TRBV7-9 and TRBJ1-5; D possibly corresponds to TRBD1 (6 bases). The CDR3 has 14 residues. CDR1 and CDR2 from the germline V gene are SEHNR and FQNEAQ (reference sequence). Deletions cut 5 bases from V and 0 bases from J, with 8 bases between. The CDR3 protein is CASSPGVSNQPQHF. The CDR3 DNA sequence: TGTGCCAGCAGCCCAGGGGTTAGCAATCAGCCCCAGCATTTT. The variable domain in full, with the rest retrieved from reference TRBV7-9 and TRBJ1-5, is DTGVSQNPRHKITKRGQNVTFRCDPISEHNRLYWYRQTLGQGPEFLTYFQNEAQLEKSRLLSDRFSAERPKGSFSTLEIQRTEQGDSAMYLCASSPGVSNQPQHFGDGTRLSIL.

This chain joins TRBV30 and TRBJ2-7, with a possible D match to TRBD2 (6 bases). The CDR3 has 11 residues. Germline V lookup: CDR1 GTSNPN, CDR2 SVGIG (reference sequence). Written as DNA, the CDR3 is TGTGACCCGACCGGGGGCTACGAGCAGTACTTC. This codes for CDPTGGYEQYF.

The V gene is TRBV7-2, the J gene TRBJ2-3; 7 bases agree with TRBD2. CDR1 and CDR2 (germline): SGHTA, FQGNSA. This CDR3 has 16 residues. V dropped 0 bases and J dropped 2; count of bases not matched to a gene: 5. The CDR3 reads CASSLAPGGNTDTQYF. DNA for the CDR3: TGTGCCAGCAGCTTAGCTCCGGGAGGAAACACAGATACGCAGTATTTT.

This rearrangement joins TRBV2 to TRBJ2-7; D may be TRBD2 (7 bases). Trimming shortened V by 6 bases and J by 6 bases, and 18 bases separated the two germline ends. The CDR3 runs to 14 residues. Germline values: CDR1 SNHLY, CDR2 FYNNEI. As DNA, the CDR3 is TGTGCCAGCAGCCAGCTGGCGGGGGCGAGCGAGCAGTACTTC. This sequence encodes CASSQLAGASEQYF.

V and J are TRBV7-8 and TRBJ2-2, with D possibly being TRBD1 (6 bases). CDR1 and CDR2 from the germline V gene are SGHVS and FQNEAQ. This CDR3 is 14 amino acids long. V lost 2 bases and J 4 bases, leaving 8 bases between the germline ends. The DNA of the CDR3 is TGTGCCAGCAGCTTAACAGGGAGCACCGGGGAGCTGTTTTTT. It encodes CASSLTGSTGELFF. The entire variable domain, with the rest obtained from reference TRBV7-8 and TRBJ2-2, is as follows: GAGVSQSPRYKVAKRGQDVALRCDPISGHVSLFWYQQALGQGPEFLTYFQNEAQLDKSGLPSDRFFAERPEGSVSTLKIQRTQQEDSAVYLCASSLTGSTGELFFGEGSRLTVL.

The chain couples TRBV7-9 to TRBJ1-2, with TRBD1 as a possible D gene (5 bases). V lost 2 bases to trimming and J lost 5 bases, with 15 bases between them. Germline V lookup: CDR1 SEHNR, CDR2 FQNEAQ (reference sequence). This CDR3 spans 15 amino acids. The CDR3 protein is CASSLKAGPTYGYTF. The CDR3 DNA is TGTGCCAGCAGCTTAAAGGCAGGGCCTACGTATGGCTACACCTTC.

The chain is built from TRBV27 and TRBJ2-1, with 9 bases lining up with TRBD2. CDR3 length equals 15 residues. CDR1 and CDR2 (germline): MNHEY, SMNVEV (reference sequence). J was trimmed by 7 bases and V by 5 bases; bases with no gene match: 9. The CDR3 nucleotides are TGTGCCAGCAGTCCCGATAGCGGGAGTTCGAATGAGCAGTTCTTC. This sequence encodes CASSPDSGSSNEQFF.

CDR3 DNA sequence: TGTGCCAGCAGCCCGCCCCAATACAATGAGCAGTTCTTC. This translates into CASSPPQYNEQFF. This sequence joins TRBV9 and TRBJ2-1; D ambiguous. The V end lost 4 bases, the J end lost 4 bases, and 9 bases lay between the germline ends. Germline V gene sequence: CDR1 SGDLS, CDR2 YYNGEE. This CDR3 comprises 13 residues.

V usage is TRBV14 and J usage is TRBJ1-1; D ambiguous. Germline V gives CDR1 SGHDN, CDR2 FVKESK. This CDR3 contains 15 residues. The V end was cut by 2 bases, the J end by 7 bases, with 17 bases between. The CDR3 region has the DNA TGTGCCAGCAGCCAACTCCTCCGGAAACCCTATGAAGCTTTCTTT. Amino acid sequence: CASSQLLRKPYEAFF.

The CDR3 DNA reads as TGTGCCAGCAGTGACTCGGGGGACAGCTCGAGCTCCTATAATTCACCCCTCCACTTT. As protein: CASSDSGDSSSSYNSPLHF. This chain connects TRBV6-4 to TRBJ1-6; 7 bases map to TRBD1. Trimming at V came to 0 bases and at J to 0 bases, leaving 8 bases not matched to a gene. This CDR3 spans 19 amino acids. CDR1 is MRHNA, CDR2 SNTAGT, per germline.

This clone was recorded once. This CDR3 is CASSLFADTQYF. The DNA of the CDR3 is TGTGCCAGCAGCTTGTTTGCAGATACGCAGTATTTT. The chain is built from TRBV11-2 and TRBJ2-3; D unresolved. The CDR3 is 12 amino acids. The V gene lost 3 bases and the J gene lost 4 bases, with 5 bases spanning the gap. Germline values: CDR1 SGHAT, CDR2 FQNNGV.

V and J are TRBV20-1 and TRBJ1-3; no definite D call. The CDR3 extends over 12 amino acids. The V end lost 3 bases, the J end lost 4 bases, and 7 bases lay between the germline ends. Germline CDR1 and CDR2: DFQATT and SNEGSKA (reference sequence). CDR3: CSASEGGNTIYF. The DNA of the CDR3 is TGCAGTGCTAGTGAAGGGGGAAACACCATATATTTT.

This sequence joins TRBV23-1 and TRBJ1-1; TRBD1 agrees at 7 bases. Being an ORF, TRBV23-1 has a function that is uncertain. The CDR3 is 10 amino acids. After removal of 10 bases from V and 8 bases from J, the junction contained 4 bases not matched to a gene. This CDR3 reads CATKGAEAFF. In DNA form, the CDR3 reads TGCGCCACCAAGGGGGCCGAAGCTTTCTTT.

V usage is TRBV7-9 and J usage is TRBJ1-5; the match to TRBD1 covers 7 bases. The CDR3 is made up of 13 amino acids. V gave up 3 bases and J gave up 9 bases; unmatched junction bases: 5. Germline values: CDR1 SEHNR, CDR2 FQNEAQ (reference sequence). The CDR3 coding sequence is TGTGCCAGCAGCTTTGGACGGGACAGGCCCCAGCATTTT. Translated: CASSFGRDRPQHF. Full variable domain (missing parts from reference TRBV7-9 and TRBJ1-5): DTGVSQNPRHKITKRGQNVTFRCDPISEHNRLYWYRQTLGQGPEFLTYFQNEAQLEKSRLLSDRFSAERPKGSFSTLEIQRTEQGDSAMYLCASSFGRDRPQHFGDGTRLSIL.

This sequence joins TRBV7-3 and TRBJ2-2; D is tentatively TRBD1 or TRBD2 (5 bases each). The CDR3 is 12 residues long. CDR1 and CDR2 from the germline V gene are SGHTA and FQGTGA. Trimming cost V 5 bases and J 10 bases, with 11 bases left between them. DNA of the CDR3: TGTGCCAGCAGCGGGACCGAGAAGGAGCTGTTTTTT. As protein: CASSGTEKELFF.

The rearrangement uses TRBV7-3 and TRBJ1-2; no definite D call. The germline V gene has CDR1 SGHTA and CDR2 FQGTGA. Trimming shortened V by 5 bases and J by 4 bases, and 17 bases separated the two germline ends. There are 15 residues in the CDR3. In DNA form, the CDR3 reads TGTGCCAGCAGCCCGGGGTCACAGCTTTCCTATGGCTACACCTTC. Translated: CASSPGSQLSYGYTF.